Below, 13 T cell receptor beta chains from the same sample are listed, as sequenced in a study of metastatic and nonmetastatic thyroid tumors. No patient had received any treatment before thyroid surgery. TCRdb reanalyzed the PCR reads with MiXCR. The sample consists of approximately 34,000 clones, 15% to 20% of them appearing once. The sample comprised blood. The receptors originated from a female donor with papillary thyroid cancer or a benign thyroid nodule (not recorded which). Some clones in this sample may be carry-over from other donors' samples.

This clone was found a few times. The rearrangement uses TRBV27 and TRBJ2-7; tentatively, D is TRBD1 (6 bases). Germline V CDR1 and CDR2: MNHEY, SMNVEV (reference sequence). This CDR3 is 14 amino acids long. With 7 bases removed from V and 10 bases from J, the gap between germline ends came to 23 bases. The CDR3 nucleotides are TGTGCCAGCAAATTGGGGGCGCTCTGTGGCGATCAGTACTTC. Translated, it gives CASKLGALCGDQYF.

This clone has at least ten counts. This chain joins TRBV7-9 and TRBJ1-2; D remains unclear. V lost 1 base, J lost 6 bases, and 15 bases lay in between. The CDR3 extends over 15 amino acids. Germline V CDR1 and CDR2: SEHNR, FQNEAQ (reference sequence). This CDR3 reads CASSLGGWGGDGYTF. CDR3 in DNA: TGTGCCAGCAGCTTAGGAGGGTGGGGAGGCGATGGCTACACCTTC.

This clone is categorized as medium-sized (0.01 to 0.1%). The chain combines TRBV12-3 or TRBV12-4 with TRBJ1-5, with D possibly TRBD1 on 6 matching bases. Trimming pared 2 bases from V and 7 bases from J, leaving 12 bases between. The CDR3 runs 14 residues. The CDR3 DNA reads TGTGCCAGCAGTTTATCAGGGGATCTCCAGCCCCAGCATTTT. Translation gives CASSLSGDLQPQHF.

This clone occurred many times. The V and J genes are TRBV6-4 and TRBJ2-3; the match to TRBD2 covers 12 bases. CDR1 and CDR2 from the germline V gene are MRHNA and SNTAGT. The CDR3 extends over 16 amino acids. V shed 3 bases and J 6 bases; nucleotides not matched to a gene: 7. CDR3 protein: CASSETSGGAGDTQYF. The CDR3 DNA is TGTGCCAGCAGTGAGACTAGCGGGGGAGCCGGGGATACGCAGTATTTT.

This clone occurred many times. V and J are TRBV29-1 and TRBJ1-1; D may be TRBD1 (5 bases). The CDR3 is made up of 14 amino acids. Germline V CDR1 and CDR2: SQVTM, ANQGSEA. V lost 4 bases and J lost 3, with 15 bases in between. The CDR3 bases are TGCAGCGTTGCGGGCAGGGCGATAGACACTGAAGCTTTCTTT. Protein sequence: CSVAGRAIDTEAFF.

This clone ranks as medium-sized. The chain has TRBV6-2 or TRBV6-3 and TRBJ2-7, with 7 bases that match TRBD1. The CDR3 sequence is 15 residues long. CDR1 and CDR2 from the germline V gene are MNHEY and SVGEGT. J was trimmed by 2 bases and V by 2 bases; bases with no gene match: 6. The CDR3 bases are TGTGCCAGCAGTTACGGGGACAGCAATCCCTACGAGCAGTACTTC. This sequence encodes CASSYGDSNPYEQYF.

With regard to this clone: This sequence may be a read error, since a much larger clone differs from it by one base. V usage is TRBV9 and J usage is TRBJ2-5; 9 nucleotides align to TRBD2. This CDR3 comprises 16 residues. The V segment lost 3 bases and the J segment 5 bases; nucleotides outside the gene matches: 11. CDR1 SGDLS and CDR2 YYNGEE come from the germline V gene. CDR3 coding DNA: TGTGCCAGCAGCGGAACCAGCGGGAGGTCCTTGGAGACCCAGTACTTC. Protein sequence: CASSGTSGRSLETQYF.

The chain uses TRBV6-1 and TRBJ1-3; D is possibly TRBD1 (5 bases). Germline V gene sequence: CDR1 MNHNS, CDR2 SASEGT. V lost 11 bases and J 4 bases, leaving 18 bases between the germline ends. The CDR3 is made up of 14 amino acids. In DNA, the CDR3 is TGTGCCGGGGGTCCGTGGCAGGGCGGAAACACCATATATTTT. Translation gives CAGGPWQGGNTIYF.

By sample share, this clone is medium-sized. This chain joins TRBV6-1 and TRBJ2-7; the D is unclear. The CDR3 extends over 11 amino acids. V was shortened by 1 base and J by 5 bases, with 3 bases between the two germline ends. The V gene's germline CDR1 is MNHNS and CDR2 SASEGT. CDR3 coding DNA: TGTGCCAGCAGTGAAGTCGACGAGCAGTACTTC. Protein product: CASSEVDEQYF.

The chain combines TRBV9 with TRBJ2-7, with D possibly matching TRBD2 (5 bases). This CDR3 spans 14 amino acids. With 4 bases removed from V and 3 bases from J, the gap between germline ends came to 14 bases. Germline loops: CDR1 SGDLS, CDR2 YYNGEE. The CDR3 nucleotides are TGTGCCAGCAGCCCTCTGCTGGGGAGCTACGAGCAGTACTTC. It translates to CASSPLLGSYEQYF.

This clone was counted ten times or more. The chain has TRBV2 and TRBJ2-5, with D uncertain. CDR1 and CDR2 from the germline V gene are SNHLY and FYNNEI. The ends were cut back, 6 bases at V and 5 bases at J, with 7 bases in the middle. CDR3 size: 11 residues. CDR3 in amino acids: CASRPQETQYF. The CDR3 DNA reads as TGTGCCAGCAGACCCCAGGAGACCCAGTACTTC.

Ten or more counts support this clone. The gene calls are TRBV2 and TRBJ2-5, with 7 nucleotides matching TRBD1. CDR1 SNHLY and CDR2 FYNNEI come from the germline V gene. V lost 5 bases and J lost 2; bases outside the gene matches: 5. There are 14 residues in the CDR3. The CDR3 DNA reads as TGTGCCAGCAGTCTTGACAGGGCTCAAGAGACCCAGTACTTC. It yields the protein CASSLDRAQETQYF.

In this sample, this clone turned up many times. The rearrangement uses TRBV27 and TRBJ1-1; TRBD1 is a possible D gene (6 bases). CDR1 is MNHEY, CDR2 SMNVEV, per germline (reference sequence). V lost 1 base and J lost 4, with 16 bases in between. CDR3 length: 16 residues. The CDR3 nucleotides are TGTGCCAGCAGTTTATTCAGGGGTTCTGGGGGCACTGAAGCTTTCTTT. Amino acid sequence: CASSLFRGSGGTEAFF.